A selection of T cell receptor beta chains follows, all from one sample in a study of siplizumab effects on memory and regulatory T cells. Here immunoSEQ multiplex PCR was the method, and the copy in TCRdb shows in-frame clones only, minus some. The data contain about 120,000 clones, about 94% of them singletons. The specimen was non-Treg CD4+ T cells sorted from blood. These receptor sequences come from a human donor in good health. The CDR3 runs from the conserved cysteine through the conserved F or W. D genes are given only for firm matches. Expanded clones get a size class; other rows say once, few or many, or leave the size out.

>TRBV5-1|TRBJ2-7|.|.
TGCGCCAGCAGCTTGGACCACGAGCAGTACTTC
CASSLDHEQYF
>TRBV29-1|TRBJ2-3|.|.
TGCAGCGTTGAACAGGGTAATAGGGATTTT
CSVEQGNRDF
>TRBV10-2|TRBJ2-7|.|TRBD1
TGCGCCAGCAGTGAACCCGGGACAGGGATCAACGAGCAGTACTTC
CASSEPGTGINEQYF
>TRBV5-5|TRBJ2-2|.|.
TGTGCCAGCAGCTTGGAGGGGGACACCGGGGAGCTGTTTTTT
CASSLEGDTGELFF
>TRBV29-1|TRBJ1-2|.|TRBD1
TGCAGCGTTGACTGGGACAGGGCGGGCGGCTACACCTTC
CSVDWDRAGGYTF
>TRBV6-5|TRBJ1-2|.|.
TGTGCCAGCAACACCGGGGGGGCCCGCCATGGCTACACCTTC
CASNTGGARHGYTF
>TRBV27|TRBJ2-7|.|TRBD1
TGTGCCAGCAGTTTATCCAAACTCTGGACAGGGTCTAACGAGCAGTACTTC
CASSLSKLWTGSNEQYF
>TRBV6-1|TRBJ1-1|.|.
TGTGCCAGCAGTTGGAGCACTGAAGCTTTCTTT
CASSWSTEAFF
>TRBV5-1|TRBJ2-5|.|.
TGCGCCAGCAGCTTGGCGCCAGGTTTTCAAGAGACCCAGTACTTC
CASSLAPGFQETQYF
>TRBV2|TRBJ2-1|once|TRBD1
TGTGCCAGCAGTGAACAGGGGGCGGATGAGCAGTTCTTC
CASSEQGADEQFF
>TRBV4-2|TRBJ2-7|.|TRBD2
TGTGCCAGCAGCCAAGGGGCTAGCGGGGGATCCTACGAGCAGTACTTC
CASSQGASGGSYEQYF
>TRBV6-6|TRBJ2-7|.|TRBD2
TGTGCCAGCAGCCTAGCGGGAGTTAGCGAGCAGTACTTC
CASSLAGVSEQYF
>TRBV30|TRBJ2-7|.|TRBD2
TGTGCCTGGAGTGCGCCACCCAGACTAGCGGCGACCTACGAGCAGTACTTC
CAWSAPPRLAATYEQYF
>TRBV27|TRBJ1-1|.|.
TGTGCCAGCAGTTACGTATTCAAGGAAACTGAAGCTTTCTTT
CASSYVFKETEAFF
>TRBV4-1|TRBJ2-7|.|.
TGCGCCAGCAGCGTCGGGCACGGCTCCTACGAGCAGTACTTC
CASSVGHGSYEQYF
>TRBV19|TRBJ1-5|.|.
TGTGCCAGTAGCCAAGAAGACACCAATCAGCCCCAGCATTTT
CASSQEDTNQPQHF
>TRBV28|TRBJ1-2|.|.
TGTGCCAGCAGAGAAGGCCAGGACTATGGCTACACCTTC
CASREGQDYGYTF
>TRBV6-1|TRBJ2-7|.|.
TGTGCCAGCAGAGCCACCTACGAGCAGTACTTC
CASRATYEQYF
>TRBV5-1|TRBJ1-2|.|TRBD1
TGCGCCAGCAGCTTGGAGGACAGGAACTATGGCTACACCTTC
CASSLEDRNYGYTF
>TRBV5-4|TRBJ2-7|.|TRBD1
TGTGCCAGCTTTCGACAGGGGGGATCCTACGAGCAGTACTTC
CASFRQGGSYEQYF
>TRBV11-1|TRBJ2-3|.|TRBD2
TGTGCCAGCAGACTTGCGGGGGGCCATACGCAGTATTTT
CASRLAGGHTQYF
>TRBV15|TRBJ2-2|.|.
TGTGCCACCAGCAGAGATGGGCCCCCAAGTGGGGAGCTGTTTTTT
CATSRDGPPSGELFF
>TRBV2|TRBJ2-5|.|TRBD1
TGTGCCAGCTCTCAGGGGACAGGGGGCCGGGAGACCCAGTACTTC
CASSQGTGGRETQYF
>TRBV5-6|TRBJ2-5|once|.
TGTGCCAGCAGCTTGGTCACGGGACGGGGGCGAGAGACCCAGTACTTC
CASSLVTGRGRETQYF
>TRBV4-1|TRBJ2-1|.|TRBD2
TGCGCCAGCAGCCAAGGGGGAGGGCTGAATGAGCAGTTCTTC
CASSQGGGLNEQFF
>TRBV19|TRBJ2-7|.|TRBD2
TGTGCCAGTAGTTCCAATAGCGGGGGAACCTCCTACGAGCAGTACTTC
CASSSNSGGTSYEQYF
>TRBV15|TRBJ2-5|.|.
TGTGCCACCAGCAGAGATCAGGCGGCCGCTGGGGAGACCCAGTACTTC
CATSRDQAAAGETQYF
>TRBV6-1|TRBJ2-7|.|.
TGTGCCAGCAGTGAACCCGGCCAGGGATCGTACGAGCAGTACTTC
CASSEPGQGSYEQYF
>TRBV6-1|TRBJ2-6|.|.
TGTGCCAGCAGGGCTGGAGGGGCCAACGTCCTGACTTTC
CASRAGGANVLTF
>TRBV6-4|TRBJ2-1|.|.
TGTGCCAGCAGCCTGACATTGGGGGACGAGCAGTTCTTC
CASSLTLGDEQFF
>TRBV7-6|TRBJ2-3|.|TRBD2
TGTGCCAGCAGCTCAGGCGGGGGGTTCACAGATACGCAGTATTTT
CASSSGGGFTDTQYF
>TRBV7-9|TRBJ2-5|.|TRBD2
TGTGCCAGCAGCTCCGGACTAGCGGGAGGGCCAAAACAAGAGACCCAGTACTTC
CASSSGLAGGPKQETQYF
>TRBV5-1|TRBJ1-2|.|.
TGCGCCAGCAGCTTGGACTACAGGGATCCCTATGGCTACACCTTC
CASSLDYRDPYGYTF
>TRBV6-6|TRBJ2-3|.|TRBD2
TGTGCCAGCAGCCCTCCCAAAGGACTAGCGACAGATACGCAGTATTTT
CASSPPKGLATDTQYF
>TRBV2|TRBJ1-5|.|TRBD1
TGTGCCAGCAGTGAACCAGGGGGTTCCAATCAGCCCCAGCATTTT
CASSEPGGSNQPQHF
>TRBV5-1|TRBJ2-3|.|.
TGCGCCAGCAGCTTGGGTCTAGCAACAGATACGCAGTATTTT
CASSLGLATDTQYF
>TRBV19|TRBJ1-1|.|.
TGTGCCAGTAGTCCAAGACAGGCGGCCACTGAAGCTTTCTTT
CASSPRQAATEAFF